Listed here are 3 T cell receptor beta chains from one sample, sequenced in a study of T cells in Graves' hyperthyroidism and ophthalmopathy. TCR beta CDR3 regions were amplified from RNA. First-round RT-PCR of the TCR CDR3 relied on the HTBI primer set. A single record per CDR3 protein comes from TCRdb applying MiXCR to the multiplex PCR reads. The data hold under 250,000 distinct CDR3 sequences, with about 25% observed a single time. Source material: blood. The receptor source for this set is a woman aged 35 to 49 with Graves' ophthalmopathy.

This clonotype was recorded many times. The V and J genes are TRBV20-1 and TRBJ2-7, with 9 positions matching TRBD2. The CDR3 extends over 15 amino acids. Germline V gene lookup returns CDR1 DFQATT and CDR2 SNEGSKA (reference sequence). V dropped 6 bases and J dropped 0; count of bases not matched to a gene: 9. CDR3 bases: TGCAGTGCCCCGACTAGCGGCCCTTTCTCCTACGAGCAGTACTTC. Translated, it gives CSAPTSGPFSYEQYF.

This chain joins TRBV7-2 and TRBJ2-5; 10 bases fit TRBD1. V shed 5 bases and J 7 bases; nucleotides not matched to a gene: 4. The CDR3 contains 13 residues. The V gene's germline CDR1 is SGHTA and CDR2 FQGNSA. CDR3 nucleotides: TGTGCCAGCAGCCCAGGGGACAGGGGGACCCAGTACTTC. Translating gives CASSPGDRGTQYF.

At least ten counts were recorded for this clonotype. CDR3 coding DNA: TGCAGCGTTGAGGGGACGTTGAACACTGAAGCTTTCTTT. The encoded protein is CSVEGTLNTEAFF. The chain links TRBV29-1 to TRBJ1-1; D is possibly TRBD1 (5 bases). V lost 3 bases and J lost 0, with 8 bases in between. Germline lookup yields CDR1 SQVTM and CDR2 ANQGSEA. The CDR3 has 13 amino acids. The full variable domain, with the rest looked up from reference TRBV29-1 and TRBJ1-1, is SAVISQKPSRDICQRGTSLTIQCQVDSQVTMMFWYRQQPGQSLTLIATANQGSEATYESGFVIDKFPISRPNLTFSTLTVSNMSPEDSSIYLCSVEGTLNTEAFFGQGTRLTVV.